A single sample is the source of the 15 T cell receptor beta chains below, sequenced in a study of cytomegalovirus exposure and HLA in healthy donors. Data came from immunoSEQ multiplex PCR; TCRdb stores just in-frame clones and leaves some out. This sample has about 55,000 clones, with around nine tenths found just once. The sequencing input was PBMCs. All receptors come from a man younger than 35 in good health and CMV-seronegative.

The gene calls are TRBV28 and TRBJ1-2; D is ambiguous. Germline values: CDR1 MDHEN, CDR2 SYDVKM. Trimming took off 2 bases at V and 8 bases at J, with 9 bases between the two ends. The CDR3 has 12 residues. In nucleotides, the CDR3 is TGTGCCAGCAGTTTAGTCCCTAACGGCTACACCTTC. Translated: CASSLVPNGYTF.

This clone came up a few times. The gene calls are TRBV6-4 and TRBJ2-2; D call uncertain. The CDR3 runs 13 residues. Germline CDR1 is MRHNA and CDR2 is SNTAGT. Trimming took off 4 bases at V and 2 bases at J, with 5 bases between the two ends. The CDR3 sequence: CASSVGNTGELFF. The CDR3 DNA follows: TGTGCCAGCAGTGTCGGTAACACCGGGGAGCTGTTTTTT.

The V call is TRBV28, the J call TRBJ2-1; 10 nucleotides line up with TRBD2. CDR1 is MDHEN and CDR2 is SYDVKM in the germline V gene. V shed 3 bases and J 4 bases; nucleotides not matched to a gene: 6. The CDR3 totals 16 residues. This CDR3 is CASSFSAGGGYNEQFF. CDR3 nucleotides: TGTGCCAGCAGTTTCTCAGCGGGAGGGGGGTACAATGAGCAGTTCTTC.

This rearrangement joins TRBV14 to TRBJ2-2, with 11 bases aligning to TRBD2. Germline-derived CDR1 and CDR2 are SGHDN and FVKESK. The V segment lost 4 bases and the J segment 5 bases; nucleotides outside the gene matches: 3. The CDR3 is 15 amino acids. For the CDR3, the DNA is TGTGCCAGCAGCCCGACTAGCGGGGTAACCGGGGAGCTGTTTTTT. Protein: CASSPTSGVTGELFF.

V gene TRBV6-6 combines with J gene TRBJ2-7; TRBD2 matches at 7 bases. The CDR3 has 15 amino acids. Germline V gene data show CDR1 as MNHNY and CDR2 as SVGAGI (reference sequence). Trimming cost V 4 bases and J 6 bases; bases outside gene matches: 12. This CDR3 is CASSSGGRRRSEQYF. CDR3 in DNA: TGTGCCAGCAGTTCCGGCGGGAGACGACGGAGCGAGCAGTACTTC.

The V call is TRBV6-5, the J call TRBJ2-1; no clear D gene. The CDR3 totals 11 residues. Trimming stripped 0 bases from V and 9 bases from J, with 3 bases between. Germline CDR1 and CDR2: MNHEY and SVGAGI. This chain's CDR3 is CASSYSREQFF. CDR3 DNA: TGTGCCAGCAGTTACTCGCGTGAGCAGTTCTTC.

This rearrangement joins TRBV5-5 to TRBJ1-1; 7 nucleotides align to TRBD1. The length of the CDR3 is 15 residues. V dropped 3 bases and J dropped 1; count of bases not matched to a gene: 6. Germline V lookup: CDR1 SGHKS, CDR2 YYEKEE (reference sequence). The CDR3 sequence: CASSWSGTANTEAFF. The CDR3 DNA is TGTGCCAGCAGCTGGTCCGGGACAGCGAACACTGAAGCTTTCTTT.

The chain joins TRBV6-1 to TRBJ1-4; D is perhaps TRBD1 (5 bases). The V gene's germline CDR1 is MNHNS and CDR2 SASEGT. Trimming shortened V by 6 bases and J by 8 bases, and 13 bases separated the two germline ends. This CDR3 region has 13 residues. The CDR3 sequence is CASRFDSGEKLFF. The CDR3 bases are TGTGCCAGCAGGTTTGACAGTGGAGAAAAACTGTTTTTT.

As to this clone: Other DNA variants within this sample encode the same CDR3. This rearrangement joins TRBV9 to TRBJ2-1, with 7 bases that match TRBD2. The CDR3 has 15 residues. V dropped 5 bases and J dropped 0; count of bases not matched to a gene: 5. From germline, CDR1 is SGDLS and CDR2 YYNGEE. Here the CDR3 reads CASRASGSSYNEQFF. The CDR3 DNA follows: TGTGCCAGCAGGGCTAGCGGTAGCTCCTACAATGAGCAGTTCTTC.

The rearrangement links TRBV19 to TRBJ1-2; no clear D gene. The V gene lost 8 bases and the J gene lost 5 bases, with 15 bases spanning the gap. The CDR3 sequence is 13 residues long. The germline V gene has CDR1 LNHDA and CDR2 SQIVND (reference sequence). The CDR3 DNA reads as TGTGCCAGTTCTAAGGAGGGATGGTATGGCTACACCTTC. Amino acid sequence: CASSKEGWYGYTF. The full variable domain, rest sourced from reference TRBV19 and TRBJ1-2, is DGGITQSPKYLFRKEGQNVTLSCEQNLNHDAMYWYRQDPGQGLRLIYYSQIVNDFQKGDIAEGYSVSREKKESFPLTVTSAQKNPTAFYLCASSKEGWYGYTFGSGTRLTVV.

In DNA, the CDR3 is TGCGCCAGCAGCCACCAGGATAACAATCAGCCCCAGCATTTT. Protein: CASSHQDNNQPQHF. This chain links TRBV4-1 with TRBJ1-5, with D hard to call. Germline V gene sequence: CDR1 MGHRA, CDR2 YSYEKL. The CDR3 is 14 amino acids. V dropped 3 bases and J dropped 3 bases, with 9 bases sitting between them.

V and J are TRBV5-1 and TRBJ2-7, with a tentative D call TRBD2 (5 bases). There are 15 residues in the CDR3. Per the germline V gene, CDR1 is SGHRS and CDR2 is YFSETQ. V was trimmed by 3 bases and J by 2 bases, leaving 15 bases between them. The chain's CDR3 is CASSSVAGYTYEQYF. The CDR3 coding sequence is TGCGCCAGCAGCTCGGTCGCGGGCTATACCTACGAGCAGTACTTC.

This chain uses TRBV6-1 with TRBJ2-7; maybe TRBD2 (6 bases). The CDR3 covers 13 residues. V lost 3 bases and J 5 bases, leaving 11 bases between the germline ends. The germline CDR1 and CDR2 sequences are MNHNS and SASEGT. The CDR3 nucleotides read TGTGCCAGCAGTGAGGGGTGGAGGGACGAGCAGTACTTC. It specifies CASSEGWRDEQYF.

The rearrangement links TRBV10-2 to TRBJ2-1; 8 positions agree with TRBD2. This CDR3 contains 15 residues. Germline trimming cut 7 bases from V and 1 base from J; bases unmatched to any gene: 6. In germline, CDR1 is WSHSY, CDR2 SAAADI. CDR3 bases: TGCGCCAGCACGGTGACTAGCGCGTCCTACAATGAGCAGTTCTTC. Amino acid sequence: CASTVTSASYNEQFF.

This chain links TRBV6-1 with TRBJ2-7, with a weak D call TRBD2 (5 bases). V was shortened by 0 bases and J by 4 bases, with 13 bases between the two germline ends. Germline V gives CDR1 MNHNS, CDR2 SASEGT. The CDR3 has 15 amino acids. The chain's CDR3 is CASSEAGPRRYEQYF. Here the CDR3 DNA reads TGTGCCAGCAGTGAAGCCGGGCCTCGGAGGTACGAGCAGTACTTC.